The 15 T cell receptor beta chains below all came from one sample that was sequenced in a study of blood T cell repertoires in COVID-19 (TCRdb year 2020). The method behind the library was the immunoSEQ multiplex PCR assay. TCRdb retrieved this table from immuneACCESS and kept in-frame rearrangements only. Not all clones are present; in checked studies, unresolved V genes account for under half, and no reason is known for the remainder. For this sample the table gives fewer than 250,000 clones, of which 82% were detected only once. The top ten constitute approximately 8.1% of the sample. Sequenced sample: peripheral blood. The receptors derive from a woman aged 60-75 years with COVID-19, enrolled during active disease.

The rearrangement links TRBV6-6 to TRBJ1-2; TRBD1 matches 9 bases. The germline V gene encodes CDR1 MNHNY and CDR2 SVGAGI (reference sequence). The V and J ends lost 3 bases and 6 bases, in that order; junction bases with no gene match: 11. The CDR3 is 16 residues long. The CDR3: CASSYTGTGQGHGYTF. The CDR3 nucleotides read TGTGCCAGCAGTTATACGGGGACGGGACAGGGACATGGCTACACCTTC.

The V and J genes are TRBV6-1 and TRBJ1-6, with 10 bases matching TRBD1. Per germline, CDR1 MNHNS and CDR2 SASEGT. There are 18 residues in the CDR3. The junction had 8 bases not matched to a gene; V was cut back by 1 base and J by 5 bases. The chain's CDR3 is CASSEVRTGGVDNSPLHF. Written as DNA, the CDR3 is TGTGCCAGCAGTGAAGTCAGGACAGGGGGAGTAGATAATTCACCCCTCCACTTT.

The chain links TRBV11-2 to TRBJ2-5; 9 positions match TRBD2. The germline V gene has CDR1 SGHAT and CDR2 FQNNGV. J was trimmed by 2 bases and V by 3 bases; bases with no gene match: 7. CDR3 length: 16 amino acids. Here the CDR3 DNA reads TGTGCCAGCAGCTTTGCTGGGCGGGGGGGGCAAGAGACCCAGTACTTC. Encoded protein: CASSFAGRGGQETQYF.

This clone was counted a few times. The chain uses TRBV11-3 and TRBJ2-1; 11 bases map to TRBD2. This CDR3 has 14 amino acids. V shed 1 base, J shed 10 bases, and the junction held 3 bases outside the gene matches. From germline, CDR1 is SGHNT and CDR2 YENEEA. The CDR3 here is CASSLVASGGEQFF. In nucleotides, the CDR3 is TGTGCCAGCAGCTTAGTCGCTAGCGGGGGGGAGCAGTTCTTC.

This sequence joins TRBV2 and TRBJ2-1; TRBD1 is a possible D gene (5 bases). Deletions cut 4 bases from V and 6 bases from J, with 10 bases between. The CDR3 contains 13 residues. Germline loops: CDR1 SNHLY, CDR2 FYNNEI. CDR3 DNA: TGTGCCAGCAGTGTGTACAGGTCCAATGAGCAGTTCTTC. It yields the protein CASSVYRSNEQFF.

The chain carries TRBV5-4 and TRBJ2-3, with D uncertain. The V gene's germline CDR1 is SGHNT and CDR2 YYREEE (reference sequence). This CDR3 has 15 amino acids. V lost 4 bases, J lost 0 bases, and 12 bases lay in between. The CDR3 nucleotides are TGTGCCAGCAGCCCGGAGCGAGCTAGCACAGATACGCAGTATTTT. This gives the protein CASSPERASTDTQYF.

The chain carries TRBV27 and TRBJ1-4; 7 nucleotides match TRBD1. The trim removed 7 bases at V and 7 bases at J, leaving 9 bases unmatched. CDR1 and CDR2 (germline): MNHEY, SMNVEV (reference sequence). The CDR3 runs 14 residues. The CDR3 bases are TGTGCCAGCAAACTCACAGGGGCGGGTGAAAAACTGTTTTTT. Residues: CASKLTGAGEKLFF.

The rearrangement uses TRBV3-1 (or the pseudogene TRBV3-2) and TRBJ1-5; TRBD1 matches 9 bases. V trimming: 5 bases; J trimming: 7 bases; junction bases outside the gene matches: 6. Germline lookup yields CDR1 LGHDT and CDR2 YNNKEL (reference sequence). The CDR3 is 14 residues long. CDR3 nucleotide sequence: TGTGCCAGCAGCTACGGACAGGGGAACCAGCCCCAGCATTTT. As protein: CASSYGQGNQPQHF.

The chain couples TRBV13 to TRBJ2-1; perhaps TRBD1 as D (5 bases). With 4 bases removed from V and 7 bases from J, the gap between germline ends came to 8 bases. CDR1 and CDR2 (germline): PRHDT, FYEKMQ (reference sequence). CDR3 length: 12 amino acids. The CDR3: CASSSTANEQFF. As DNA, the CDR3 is TGTGCCAGCAGCTCGACAGCGAATGAGCAGTTCTTC.

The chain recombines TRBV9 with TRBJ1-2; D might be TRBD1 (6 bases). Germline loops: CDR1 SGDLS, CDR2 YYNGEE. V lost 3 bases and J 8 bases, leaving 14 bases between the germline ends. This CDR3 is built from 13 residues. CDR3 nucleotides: TGTGCCAGCAGCGCGCAATACCAGGGGGGCTACACCTTC. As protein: CASSAQYQGGYTF.

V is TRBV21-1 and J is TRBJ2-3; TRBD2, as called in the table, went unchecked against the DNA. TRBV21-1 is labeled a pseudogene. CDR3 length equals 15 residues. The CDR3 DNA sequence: TGTGCCAGCAGCAACGGGGGGTATGGCACAGATACGCAGTATTTT. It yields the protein CASSNGGYGTDTQYF.

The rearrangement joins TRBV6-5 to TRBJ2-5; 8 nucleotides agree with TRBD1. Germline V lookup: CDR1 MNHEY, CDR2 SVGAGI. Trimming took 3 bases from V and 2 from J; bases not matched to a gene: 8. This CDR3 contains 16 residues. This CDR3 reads CASSYYGTGIQETQYF. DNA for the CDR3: TGTGCCAGCAGTTATTATGGGACAGGTATACAAGAGACCCAGTACTTC.

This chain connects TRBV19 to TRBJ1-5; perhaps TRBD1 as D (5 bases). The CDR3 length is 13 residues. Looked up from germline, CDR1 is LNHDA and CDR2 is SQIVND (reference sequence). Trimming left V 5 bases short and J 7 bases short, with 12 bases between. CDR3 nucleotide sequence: TGTGCCAGTAGTGGGGCGGGGATCCAGCCCCAGCATTTT. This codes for CASSGAGIQPQHF. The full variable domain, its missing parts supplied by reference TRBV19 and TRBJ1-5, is DGGITQSPKYLFRKEGQNVTLSCEQNLNHDAMYWYRQDPGQGLRLIYYSQIVNDFQKGDIAEGYSVSREKKESFPLTVTSAQKNPTAFYLCASSGAGIQPQHFGDGTRLSIL.

DNA for the CDR3: TGTGCCAGCAGTCGACGGGTGGCCAGCACAGATACGCAGTATTTT. Translating it yields CASSRRVASTDTQYF. V usage is TRBV28 and J usage is TRBJ2-3; no reliable D call. The length of the CDR3 is 15 residues. With 5 bases removed from V and 0 bases from J, the gap between germline ends came to 12 bases. CDR1 MDHEN and CDR2 SYDVKM come from the germline V gene. The full variable domain, in which reference TRBV28 and TRBJ2-3 provide the parts outside the CDR3, is DVKVTQSSRYLVKRTGEKVFLECVQDMDHENMFWYRQDPGLGLRLIYFSYDVKMKEKGDIPEGYSVSREKKERFSLILESASTNQTSMYLCASSRRVASTDTQYFGPGTRLTVL.

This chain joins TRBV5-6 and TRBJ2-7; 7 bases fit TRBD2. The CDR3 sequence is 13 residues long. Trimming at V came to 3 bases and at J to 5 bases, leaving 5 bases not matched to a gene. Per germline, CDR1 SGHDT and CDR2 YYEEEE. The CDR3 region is CASSSLAFDEQYF. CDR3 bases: TGTGCCAGCAGCTCACTAGCGTTCGACGAGCAGTACTTC.